A single sample is the source of the 5 T cell receptor beta chains below, sequenced in a study of T-cell memory formation after mild COVID-19. Via MiXCR, TCRdb re-called the 5' RACE reads, giving one row per CDR3 protein. The top ten hold around 8.1% of the sample, which has 400,000 to 500,000 distinct CDR3 sequences, less than 25% seen once. What was sequenced was PBMCs or a T cell subset sorted from them (not recorded which). The source of these receptors is an adult woman who had mild COVID-19 (a few samples of this study predate the infection). Cell type and time point are not known.

The chain joins TRBV5-4 to TRBJ2-7; 7 positions match TRBD2. This CDR3 is 16 amino acids long. Trimming took 4 bases from V and 2 from J; bases not matched to a gene: 12. Per the germline V gene, CDR1 is SGHNT and CDR2 is YYREEE (reference sequence). The DNA for the CDR3 is TGTGCCAGCAGCATACGAGGGCTAGCGGTGACCTACGAGCAGTACTTC. This translates into CASSIRGLAVTYEQYF.

This clonotype occurred a few times. The chain links TRBV18 to TRBJ2-1; D possibly corresponds to TRBD2 (7 bases). Germline V gene data show CDR1 as KGHSH and CDR2 as LQKENI. This CDR3 has 15 residues. The V end was cut by 2 bases, the J end by 4 bases, with 12 bases between. CDR3 sequence: CASSPGRGIYNEQFF. CDR3 DNA: TGTGCCAGCTCACCAGGGAGGGGGATTTACAATGAGCAGTTCTTC. The entire variable domain, with the rest obtained from reference TRBV18 and TRBJ2-1, is as follows: NAGVMQNPRHLVRRRGQEARLRCSPMKGHSHVYWYRQLPEEGLKFMVYLQKENIIDESGMPKERFSAEFPKEGPSILRIQQVVRGDSAAYFCASSPGRGIYNEQFFGPGTRLTVL.

This clonotype came up a few times. V and J are TRBV7-8 and TRBJ2-1, with 11 positions matching TRBD2. CDR3 length: 16 residues. Germline V gives CDR1 SGHVS, CDR2 FQNEAQ. The J segment lost 9 bases and the V segment lost 5 bases, leaving 12 bases of the junction unmatched. The DNA of the CDR3 is TGTGCCAGCAGCGCAGGGGGACTAGCGGAGCGACTTGAGCAGTTCTTC. This translates into CASSAGGLAERLEQFF.

This clonotype has only a few counts. The chain carries TRBV4-1 and TRBJ2-2; D is uncertain. Trimming took 0 bases from V and 8 from J, leaving 10 bases between them. This CDR3 spans 14 amino acids. Germline values: CDR1 MGHRA, CDR2 YSYEKL. The CDR3 bases are TGCGCCAGCAGCCAAGATCGGAAAGGTGGGGAGCTGTTTTTT. Its protein product is CASSQDRKGGELFF.

This clonotype appeared a few times. The V call is TRBV2, the J call TRBJ2-1, with D perhaps matching TRBD1 (5 bases). Trimming took off 4 bases at V and 12 bases at J, with 7 bases between the two ends. CDR1 SNHLY and CDR2 FYNNEI come from the germline V gene. This CDR3 is built from 10 residues. The CDR3 DNA sequence: TGTGCCAGCAGTGGGACATTGCAGTTCTTC. It translates to CASSGTLQFF.